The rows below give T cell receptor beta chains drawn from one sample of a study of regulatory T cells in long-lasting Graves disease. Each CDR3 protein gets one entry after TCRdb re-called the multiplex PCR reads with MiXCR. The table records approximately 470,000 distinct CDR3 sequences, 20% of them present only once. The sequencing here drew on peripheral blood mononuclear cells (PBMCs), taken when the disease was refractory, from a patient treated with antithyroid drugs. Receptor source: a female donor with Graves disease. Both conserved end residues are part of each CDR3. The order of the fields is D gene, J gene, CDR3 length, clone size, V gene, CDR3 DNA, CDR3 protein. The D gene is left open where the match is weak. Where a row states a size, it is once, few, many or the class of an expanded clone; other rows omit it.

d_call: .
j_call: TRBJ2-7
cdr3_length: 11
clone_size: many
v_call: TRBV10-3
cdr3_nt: TGTGCCATCAGTCCAGGTTACGAGCAGTACTTC
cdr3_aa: CAISPGYEQYF

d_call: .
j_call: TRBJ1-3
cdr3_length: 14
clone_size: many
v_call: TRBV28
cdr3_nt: TGTGCCAGCAGTTTACTCAGGGCTGGAAACACCATATATTTT
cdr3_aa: CASSLLRAGNTIYF

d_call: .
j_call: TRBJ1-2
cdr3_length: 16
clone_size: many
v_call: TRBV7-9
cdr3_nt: TGTGCCAGCAGCTCAGTTGACGGGGACGCTAACTATGGCTACACCTTC
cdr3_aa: CASSSVDGDANYGYTF

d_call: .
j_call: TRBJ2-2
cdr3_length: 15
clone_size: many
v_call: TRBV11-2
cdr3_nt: TGTGCCAGCAGCTTAGATCTGGCGGGTTATGGGGAGCTGTTTTTT
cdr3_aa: CASSLDLAGYGELFF

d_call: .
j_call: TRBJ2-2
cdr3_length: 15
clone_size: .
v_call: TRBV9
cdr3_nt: TGTGCCAGCACCCCCTCTGGGAGATGGACCGGGGAGCTGTTTTTT
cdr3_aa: CASTPSGRWTGELFF

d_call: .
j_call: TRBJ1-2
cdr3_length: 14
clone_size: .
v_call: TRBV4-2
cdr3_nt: TGTGCCAGCAGCCAAGTGCCAGGAAAGGACGGCTACACCTTC
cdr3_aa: CASSQVPGKDGYTF

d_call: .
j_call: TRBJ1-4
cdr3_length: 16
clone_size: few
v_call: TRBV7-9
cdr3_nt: TGTGCCAGCAGCTTAGCTTTGGGGGCAACTAATGAAAAACTGTTTTTT
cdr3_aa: CASSLALGATNEKLFF

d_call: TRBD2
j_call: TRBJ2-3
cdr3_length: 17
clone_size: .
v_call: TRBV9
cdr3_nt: TGTGCCAGCAGCGTAGGGGCTGGCGGGAGGGGCGCAGATACGCAGTATTTT
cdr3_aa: CASSVGAGGRGADTQYF

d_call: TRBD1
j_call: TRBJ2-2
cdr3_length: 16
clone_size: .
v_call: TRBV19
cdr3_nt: TGTGCCAGTAGTGTCTCCGGGACAGTACAGGCCGGGGAGCTGTTTTTT
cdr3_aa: CASSVSGTVQAGELFF

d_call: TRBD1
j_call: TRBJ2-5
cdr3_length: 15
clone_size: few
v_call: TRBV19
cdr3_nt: TGTGCCAGTAGACAGGGGCCCTCCAACCAAGAGACCCAGTACTTC
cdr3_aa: CASRQGPSNQETQYF

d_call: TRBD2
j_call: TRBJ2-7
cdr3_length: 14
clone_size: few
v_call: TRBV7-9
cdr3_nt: TGTGCCAGCAGCCCGGGGACTAGCGACTACGAGCAGTACTTC
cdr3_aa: CASSPGTSDYEQYF

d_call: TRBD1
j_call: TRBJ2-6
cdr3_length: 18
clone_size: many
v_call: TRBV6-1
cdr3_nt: TGTGCCAGCAGTGCGGGTCCCGGGACAGGGTTTGGGGCCAACGTCCTGACTTTC
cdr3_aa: CASSAGPGTGFGANVLTF

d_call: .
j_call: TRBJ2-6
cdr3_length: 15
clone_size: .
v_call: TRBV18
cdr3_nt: TGTGCCAGCCATTTGGGGACTTCTGGGGCCAACGTCCTGACTTTC
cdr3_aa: CASHLGTSGANVLTF

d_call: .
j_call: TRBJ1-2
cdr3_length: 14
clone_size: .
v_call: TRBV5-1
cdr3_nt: TGCGCCAGCAGCTTTGCGGAGGCCGAGGGGGGCTACACCTTC
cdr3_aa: CASSFAEAEGGYTF

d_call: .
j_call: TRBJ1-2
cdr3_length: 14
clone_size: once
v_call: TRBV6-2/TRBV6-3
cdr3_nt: TGTGCCAGCAGTTACTCTACTCCGGCGAATGGCCACACCTTC
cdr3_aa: CASSYSTPANGHTF

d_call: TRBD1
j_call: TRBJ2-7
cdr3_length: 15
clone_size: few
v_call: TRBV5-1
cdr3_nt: TGCGCCAGCGGATCCAGACAGGGGAGCTCCTACGAGCAGTACTTC
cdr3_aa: CASGSRQGSSYEQYF

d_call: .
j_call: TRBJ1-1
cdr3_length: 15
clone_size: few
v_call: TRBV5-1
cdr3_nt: TGCGCCAGCAGCTTGAACCACAGGGATGGCACTGAAGCTTTCTTT
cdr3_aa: CASSLNHRDGTEAFF

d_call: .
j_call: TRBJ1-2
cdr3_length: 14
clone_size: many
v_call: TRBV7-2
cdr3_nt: TGTGCCAGCAGCTTAGGGGGGGCGTGGGAGGGCTACACCTTC
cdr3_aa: CASSLGGAWEGYTF

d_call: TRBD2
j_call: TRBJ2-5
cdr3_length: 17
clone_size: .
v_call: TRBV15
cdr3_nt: TGTGCCACCAGCAGAGACTTACTAGCGGGAGGGCTAGAGACCCAGTACTTC
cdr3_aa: CATSRDLLAGGLETQYF

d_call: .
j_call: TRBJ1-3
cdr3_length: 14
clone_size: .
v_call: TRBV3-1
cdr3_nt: TGTGCCAGCAGCTTAAAAATATCTGGAAACACCATATATTTT
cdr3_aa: CASSLKISGNTIYF

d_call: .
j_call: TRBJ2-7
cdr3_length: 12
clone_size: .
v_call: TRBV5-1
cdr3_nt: TGCGCCAGCAGCGGAACAGGGTTCGAGCAGTACTTC
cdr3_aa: CASSGTGFEQYF

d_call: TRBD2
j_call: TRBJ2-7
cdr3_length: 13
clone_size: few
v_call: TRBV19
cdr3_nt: TGTGCCAGTAGACTAGCGGGAGATCTACGGCAGTACTTC
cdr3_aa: CASRLAGDLRQYF

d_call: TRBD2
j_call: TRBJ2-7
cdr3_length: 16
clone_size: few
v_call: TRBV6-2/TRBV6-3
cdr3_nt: TGTGCCAGCAGTTACTCGGAGCGGGAGTCCTTCTACGAGCAGTACTTC
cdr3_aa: CASSYSERESFYEQYF

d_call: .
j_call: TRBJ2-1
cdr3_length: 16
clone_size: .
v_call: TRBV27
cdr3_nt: TGTGCCAGCAGTTTATGGGGCGGTCCCTCCTACAATGAGCAGTTCTTC
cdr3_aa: CASSLWGGPSYNEQFF

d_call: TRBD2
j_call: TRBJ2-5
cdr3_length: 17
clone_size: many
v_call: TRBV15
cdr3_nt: TGTGCCACCAGCAGAGAAGGACTAGCGGGAAGCGGTGGGACCCAGTACTTC
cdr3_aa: CATSREGLAGSGGTQYF

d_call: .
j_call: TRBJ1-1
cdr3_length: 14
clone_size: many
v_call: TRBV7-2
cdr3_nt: TGTGCCAGCAGCTTAGAGCCAGGGTCCACTGAAGCTTTCTTT
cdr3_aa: CASSLEPGSTEAFF

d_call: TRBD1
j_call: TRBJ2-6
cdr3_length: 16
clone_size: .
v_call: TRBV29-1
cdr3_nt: TGCAGCGTATTAGGGACAGCCGACTCTGGGGCCAACGTCCTGACTTTC
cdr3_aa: CSVLGTADSGANVLTF

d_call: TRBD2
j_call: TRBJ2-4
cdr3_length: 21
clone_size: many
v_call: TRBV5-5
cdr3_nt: TGTGCCAGCAGCTTGCGATTACCGGGACTAGCGGGAACCCTAGCCAAAAACATTCAGTACTTC
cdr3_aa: CASSLRLPGLAGTLAKNIQYF

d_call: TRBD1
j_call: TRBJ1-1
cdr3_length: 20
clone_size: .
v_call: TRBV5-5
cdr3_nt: TGTGCCAGCAGCCTGCAGACAGGGGGCGTCTCGTTTGCTTTTAACACTGAAGCTTTCTTT
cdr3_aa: CASSLQTGGVSFAFNTEAFF

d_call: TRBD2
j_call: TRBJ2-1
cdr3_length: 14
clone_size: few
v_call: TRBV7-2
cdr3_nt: TGTGCCAGCAGCTTAGGGGGGAGGGCCAGTGAGCAGTTCTTC
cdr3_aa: CASSLGGRASEQFF

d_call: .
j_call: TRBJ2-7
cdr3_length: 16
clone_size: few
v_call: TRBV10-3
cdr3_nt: TGTGCCATCAGTCCGCACAGCGGACAAGGAACCTACGAGCAGTACTTC
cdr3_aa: CAISPHSGQGTYEQYF

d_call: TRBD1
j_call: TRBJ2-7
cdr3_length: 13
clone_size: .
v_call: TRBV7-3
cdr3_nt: TGTGCCAGCAGCACAGGGGCGACCTACGAGCAGTACTTC
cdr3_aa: CASSTGATYEQYF

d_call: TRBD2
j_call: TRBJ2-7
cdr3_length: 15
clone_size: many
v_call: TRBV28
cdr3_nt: TGTGCCAGCAGTAATCCGGGACTAGCGGGAGTCGAGCAGTACTTC
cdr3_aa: CASSNPGLAGVEQYF

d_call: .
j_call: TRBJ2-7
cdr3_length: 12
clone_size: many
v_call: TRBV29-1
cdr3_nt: TGCAGCGGCCGGGCTTCGGCTCACGAGCAGTACTTC
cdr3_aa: CSGRASAHEQYF

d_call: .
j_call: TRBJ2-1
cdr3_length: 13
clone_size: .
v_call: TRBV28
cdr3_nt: TGTGCCAGCAGGGGTTCGTCCTACAATGAGCAGTTCTTC
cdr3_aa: CASRGSSYNEQFF

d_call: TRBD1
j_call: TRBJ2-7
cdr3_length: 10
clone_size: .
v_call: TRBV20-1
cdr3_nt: TGCAGTGGGACAGGGAACGAGCAGTACTTC
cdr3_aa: CSGTGNEQYF

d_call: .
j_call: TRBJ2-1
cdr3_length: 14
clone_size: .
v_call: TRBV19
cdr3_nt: TGTGCCAGTACCAGGGGGGGCACCTACAATGAGCAGTTCTTC
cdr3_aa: CASTRGGTYNEQFF